This TCR beta chain was documented in a study of blood T cell repertoires in COVID-19. Turning to the study itself: T cells, B-cell-depleted T cells, or PBMCs supplied cDNA or gDNA.

Those enrolled, adults aged roughly 18 to 100 years, came from around 25 US areas. Those designated as exposed participants met a COVID-19 case within 2 weeks before study entry. Sequencing was performed with immunoSEQ multiplex PCR; in TCRdb, only in-frame clones are kept and a portion is missing. The repertoire holds approximately 250,000 clones, with approximately 90% as singletons. V dropped 0 bases and J dropped 0 bases, with 15 bases sitting between them. This CDR3 spans 18 amino acids. Germline V gene sequence: CDR1 LGHNA, CDR2 YNFKEQ. The chain recombines TRBV4-2 with TRBJ2-1, with D possibly being TRBD1 (6 bases). The TCR originated in a man aged 35 to 55 who had been exposed to COVID-19. The material sequenced was PBMCs or T cells enriched from blood (not recorded which). CDR3 residues: CASSQDKLDRSSYNEQFF. As DNA, the CDR3 is TGTGCCAGCAGCCAAGATAAACTCGACAGGAGCTCCTACAATGAGCAGTTCTTC.